This passage covers 10 T cell receptor beta chains from one sample sequenced in a study of neurological immune-mediated disorders. TCRdb reprocessed the 5' RACE reads via MiXCR and lists one record per CDR3 protein. The table has 90,000 to 150,000 distinct CDR3 sequences, about 3.4% seen once. Sequencing used PBMCs. These receptors came from a woman younger than 45 with multiple sclerosis.

Ten or more counts support this clonotype. The V gene is TRBV5-1, the J gene TRBJ1-2; D perhaps matches TRBD1 (6 bases). Germline V gives CDR1 SGHRS, CDR2 YFSETQ. The V gene lost 4 bases and the J gene lost 8 bases, with 18 bases spanning the gap. This CDR3 is built from 14 residues. The CDR3 spells CASSGETGQHGYTF. CDR3 in DNA: TGCGCCAGCAGCGGGGAAACAGGGCAACACGGCTACACCTTC. The full variable domain, completed using reference TRBV5-1 and TRBJ1-2, is KAGVTQTPRYLIKTRGQQVTLSCSPISGHRSVSWYQQTPGQGLQFLFEYFSETQRNKGNFPGRFSGRQFSNSRSEMNVSTLELGDSALYLCASSGETGQHGYTFGSGTRLTVV.

Only a few counts were recorded for this clonotype. The J gene is TRBJ2-1, the V gene TRBV29-1; D gene uncertain. Germline V gives CDR1 SQVTM, CDR2 ANQGSEA. The CDR3 contains 13 residues. Trimming took 4 bases from V and 0 from J, leaving 7 bases between them. CDR3 coding DNA: TGCAGCGTTGTATTAAACTCCTACAATGAGCAGTTCTTC. It codes for CSVVLNSYNEQFF.

This clonotype was seen at least ten times. Written as DNA, the CDR3 is TGTGCCAGCAGTCCCGGGGACAGGGGATCCCAAGAGACCCAGTACTTC. It is translated as CASSPGDRGSQETQYF. V usage is TRBV6-2 or TRBV6-3 and J usage is TRBJ2-5; TRBD1 matches 10 bases. V was pared by 5 bases and J by 1 base, with 7 bases of the junction left unmatched. CDR1 and CDR2 from the germline V gene are MNHEY and SVGEGT. The CDR3 has 16 amino acids.

This clonotype was detected ten times or more. CDR3 sequence: CSVLPSGQGGQYF. As DNA, the CDR3 is TGCAGCGTTCTCCCCTCTGGACAGGGGGGACAGTACTTC. V and J are TRBV29-1 and TRBJ2-7, with 10 bases identical to TRBD1. Germline V gene sequence: CDR1 SQVTM, CDR2 ANQGSEA. The V gene end was trimmed by 5 bases and the J gene end by 10 bases; junction bases not matched to a gene: 11. This CDR3 is built from 13 residues.

There are many counts of this clonotype. V and J are TRBV10-3 and TRBJ2-2; no reliable D call. V lost 2 bases to trimming and J lost 2 bases, with 6 bases between them. The length of the CDR3 is 14 residues. Germline V gives CDR1 ENHRY, CDR2 SYGVKD. The CDR3 sequence is CAISEVTNTGELFF. Here the CDR3 DNA reads TGTGCCATCAGTGAGGTCACTAACACCGGGGAGCTGTTTTTT.

The table lists this clonotype with many counts. The gene calls are TRBV15 and TRBJ1-5; D call uncertain. CDR3 length: 18 amino acids. Germline CDR1 reads LNHNV; CDR2 reads YYDKDF (reference sequence). Trimming shortened V by 0 bases and J by 5 bases, and 20 bases separated the two germline ends. The CDR3 DNA reads TGTGCCACCAGCAGAGATCCATTGACCACAGAGCATCATCAGCCCCAGCATTTT. The encoded protein is CATSRDPLTTEHHQPQHF.

There are many counts of this clonotype. The genes are TRBV5-1 and TRBJ2-7; D is perhaps TRBD1 (5 bases). The CDR3 is made up of 14 amino acids. Germline CDR1 is SGHRS and CDR2 is YFSETQ. V was clipped by 4 bases and J by 3 bases, with 14 bases between them. The CDR3 DNA follows: TGCGCCAGCAGCCAACCCGACAGAAACTACGAGCAGTACTTC. Amino acid sequence: CASSQPDRNYEQYF.

In this sample, this clonotype turned up a few times. A much larger clone lies one base from this, so it may be a read error. The chain carries TRBV7-8 and TRBJ1-5, with a weak D call TRBD1 (6 bases). Germline lookup yields CDR1 SGHVS and CDR2 FQNEAQ. This CDR3 contains 15 residues. The CDR3 bases are TGTGCCAGCAGCTCCCACCGGGGGATCGGACAGCACCAGCATTTT. Translated, it gives CASSSHRGIGQHQHF.

J is TRBJ1-1 and V is TRBV12-3 or TRBV12-4; maybe TRBD1 (6 bases). V was clipped by 6 bases and J by 6 bases, with 14 bases between them. This CDR3 region has 13 residues. CDR3 nucleotides: TGTGCCAGCAGCCCAGGGGCCCCGCCTGAAGCTTTCTTT. This encodes CASSPGAPPEAFF.

The chain couples TRBV12-3 or TRBV12-4 to TRBJ1-4; D perhaps matches TRBD1 (5 bases). The V and J ends lost 4 bases and 6 bases respectively, with 12 bases between them. The CDR3 extends over 14 amino acids. In nucleotides, the CDR3 is TGTGCCAGCAGTTATTTTGGGGGGGATGAAAAACTGTTTTTT. Protein product: CASSYFGGDEKLFF.